The present T cell receptor (beta chain) was sequenced within a study of graft-versus-host responses after intestinal transplantation. Study results and limitations: Peak circulating GvH clone levels were associated with early post-transplant HvG declines. Ileal or blood samples showed some GvH clones first, and such clones were also found in recipient marrow.

The repertoire was sequenced with immunoSEQ multiplex PCR; TCRdb's copy has only in-frame clones and lacks some. The table records 30,000 to 35,000 clones, about four fifths of them present only once. Looked up from germline, CDR1 is MNHNY and CDR2 is SVGAGI (reference sequence). The CDR3 length is 14 residues. With 4 bases removed from V and 7 bases from J, the gap between germline ends came to 16 bases. For this clone: Its target is not known.

This clonotype was obtained from a human donor who received an intestinal transplant. Specimen: unstimulated CD8+ T cells sorted from spleen or lymph node cells, collected before intestinal transplant. This chain uses TRBV6-6 with TRBJ1-1; D unclear. The CDR3 coding sequence is TGTGCCAGCAGTTTGTTGCCAGAGGGATATGAAGCTTTCTTT. Residues: CASSLLPEGYEAFF.